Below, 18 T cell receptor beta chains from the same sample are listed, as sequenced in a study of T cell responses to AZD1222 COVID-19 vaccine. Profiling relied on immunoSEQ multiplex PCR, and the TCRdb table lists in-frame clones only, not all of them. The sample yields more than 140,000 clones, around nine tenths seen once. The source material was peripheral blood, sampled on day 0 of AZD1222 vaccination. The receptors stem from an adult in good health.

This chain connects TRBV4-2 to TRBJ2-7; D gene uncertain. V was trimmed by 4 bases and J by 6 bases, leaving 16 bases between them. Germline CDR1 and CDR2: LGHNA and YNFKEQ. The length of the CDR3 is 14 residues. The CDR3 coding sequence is TGTGCCAGCAGCCCTACGGGTTCTTCTGGCGAGCAGTACTTC. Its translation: CASSPTGSSGEQYF.

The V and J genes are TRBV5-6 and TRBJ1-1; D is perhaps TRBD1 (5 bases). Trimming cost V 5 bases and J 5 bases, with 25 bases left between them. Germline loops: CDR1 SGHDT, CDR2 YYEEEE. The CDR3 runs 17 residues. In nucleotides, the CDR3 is TGTGCCAGCAGACTTCAAGGGGCGCGAGGAGGTAAAACTGAAGCTTTCTTT. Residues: CASRLQGARGGKTEAFF. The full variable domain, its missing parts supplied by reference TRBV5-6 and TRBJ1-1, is DAGVTQSPTHLIKTRGQQVTLRCSPKSGHDTVSWYQQALGQGPQFIFQYYEEEERQRGNFPDRFSGHQFPNYSSELNVNALLLGDSALYLCASRLQGARGGKTEAFFGQGTRLTVV.

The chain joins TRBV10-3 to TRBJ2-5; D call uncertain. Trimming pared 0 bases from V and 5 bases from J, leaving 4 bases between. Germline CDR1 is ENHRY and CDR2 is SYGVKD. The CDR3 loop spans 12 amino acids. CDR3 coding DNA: TGTGCCATCAGTGAGTCCCAGGAGACCCAGTACTTC. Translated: CAISESQETQYF.

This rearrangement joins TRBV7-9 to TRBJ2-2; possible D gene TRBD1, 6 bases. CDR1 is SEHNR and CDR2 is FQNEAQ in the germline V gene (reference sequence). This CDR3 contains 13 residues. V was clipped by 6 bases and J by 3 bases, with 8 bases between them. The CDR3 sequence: CASRRTDTGELFF. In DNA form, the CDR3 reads TGTGCCAGCAGACGGACAGACACCGGGGAGCTGTTTTTT.

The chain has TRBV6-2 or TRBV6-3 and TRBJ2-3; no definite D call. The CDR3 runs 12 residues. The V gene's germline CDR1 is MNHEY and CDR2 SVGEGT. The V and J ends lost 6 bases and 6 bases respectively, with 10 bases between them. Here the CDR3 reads CASSNAVDTQYF. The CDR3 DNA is TGTGCCAGCAGCAACGCCGTGGATACGCAGTATTTT.

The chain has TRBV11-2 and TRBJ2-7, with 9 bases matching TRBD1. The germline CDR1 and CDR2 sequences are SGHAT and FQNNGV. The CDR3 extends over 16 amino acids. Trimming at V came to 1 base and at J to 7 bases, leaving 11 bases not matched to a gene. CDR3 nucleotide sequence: TGTGCCAGCAGCTTAGTAGGGGGACAGGGTCTGAAAGAGCAGTACTTC. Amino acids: CASSLVGGQGLKEQYF.

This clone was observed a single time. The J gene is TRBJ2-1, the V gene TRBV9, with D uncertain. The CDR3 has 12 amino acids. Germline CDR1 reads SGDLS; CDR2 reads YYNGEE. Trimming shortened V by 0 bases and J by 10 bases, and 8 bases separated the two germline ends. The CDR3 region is CASSVVDREQFF. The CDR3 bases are TGTGCCAGCAGCGTAGTGGACCGGGAGCAGTTCTTC.

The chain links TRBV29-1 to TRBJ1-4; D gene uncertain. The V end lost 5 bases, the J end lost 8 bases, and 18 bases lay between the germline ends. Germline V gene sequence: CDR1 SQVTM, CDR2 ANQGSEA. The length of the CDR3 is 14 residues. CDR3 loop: CSVSFPGMTEKLFF. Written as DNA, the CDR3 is TGCAGCGTTTCGTTCCCGGGAATGACGGAAAAACTGTTTTTT.

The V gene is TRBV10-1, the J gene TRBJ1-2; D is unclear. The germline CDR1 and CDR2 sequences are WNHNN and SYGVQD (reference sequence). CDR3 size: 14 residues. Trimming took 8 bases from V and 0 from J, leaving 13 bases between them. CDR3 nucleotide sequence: TGCGCCAGCCATTCTCAGAGGGCTAACTATGGCTACACCTTC. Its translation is CASHSQRANYGYTF.

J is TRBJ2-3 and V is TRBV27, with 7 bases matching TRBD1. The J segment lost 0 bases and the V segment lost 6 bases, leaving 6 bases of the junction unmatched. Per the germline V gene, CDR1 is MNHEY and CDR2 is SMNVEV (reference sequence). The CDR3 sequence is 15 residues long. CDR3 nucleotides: TGTGCCAGCAGCTACCAACAGGGGAGCACAGATACGCAGTATTTT. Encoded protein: CASSYQQGSTDTQYF.

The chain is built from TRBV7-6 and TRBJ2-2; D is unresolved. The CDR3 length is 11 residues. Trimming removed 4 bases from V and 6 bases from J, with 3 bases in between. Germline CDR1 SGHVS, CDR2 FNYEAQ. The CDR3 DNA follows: TGTGCCAGCAGCTATTCCGGGGAGCTGTTTTTT. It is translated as CASSYSGELFF.

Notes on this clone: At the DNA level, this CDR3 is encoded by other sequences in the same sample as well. The CDR3 DNA sequence: TGTGCCAGCAGCCAAGGGGGGGGGACCTACGAGCAGTACTTC. Its protein product is CASSQGGGTYEQYF. The J gene is TRBJ2-7, the V gene TRBV28; tentative D call: TRBD2 (7 bases). Per the germline V gene, CDR1 is MDHEN and CDR2 is SYDVKM. The V end was cut by 6 bases, the J end by 2 bases, with 14 bases between. The CDR3 has 14 residues.

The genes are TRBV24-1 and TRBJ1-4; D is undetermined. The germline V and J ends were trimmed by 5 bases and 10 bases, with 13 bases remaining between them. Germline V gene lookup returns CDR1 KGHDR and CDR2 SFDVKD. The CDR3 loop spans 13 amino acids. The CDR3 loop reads CATSVLAWGKLFF. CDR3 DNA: TGTGCCACCAGTGTCCTCGCCTGGGGAAAACTGTTTTTT.

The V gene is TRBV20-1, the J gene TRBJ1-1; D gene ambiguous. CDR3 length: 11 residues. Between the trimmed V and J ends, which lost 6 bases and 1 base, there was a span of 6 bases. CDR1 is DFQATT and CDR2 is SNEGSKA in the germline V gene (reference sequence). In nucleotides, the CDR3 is TGCAGTGCGGAGAGGAACACTGAAGCTTTCTTT. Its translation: CSAERNTEAFF.

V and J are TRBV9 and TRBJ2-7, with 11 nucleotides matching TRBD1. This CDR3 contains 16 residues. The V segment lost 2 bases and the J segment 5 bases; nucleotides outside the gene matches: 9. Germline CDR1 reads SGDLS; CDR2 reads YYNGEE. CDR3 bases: TGTGCCAGCAGCGTCCGCGGGACAGGGGGATTCAACGAGCAGTACTTC. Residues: CASSVRGTGGFNEQYF.

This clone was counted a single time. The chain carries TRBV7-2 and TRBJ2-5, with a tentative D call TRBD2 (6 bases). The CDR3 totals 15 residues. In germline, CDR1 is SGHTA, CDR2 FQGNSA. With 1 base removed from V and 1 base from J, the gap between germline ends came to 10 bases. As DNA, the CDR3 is TGTGCCAGCAGCTTAGGAGGAGGGCTCCAAGAGACCCAGTACTTC. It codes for CASSLGGGLQETQYF.

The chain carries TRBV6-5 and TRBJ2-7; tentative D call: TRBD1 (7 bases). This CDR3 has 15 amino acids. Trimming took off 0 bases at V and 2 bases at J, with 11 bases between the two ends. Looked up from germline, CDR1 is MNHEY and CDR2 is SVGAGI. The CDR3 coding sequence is TGTGCCAGCAGTTACTCGCAGGGGGGAACCTACGAGCAGTACTTC. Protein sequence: CASSYSQGGTYEQYF.

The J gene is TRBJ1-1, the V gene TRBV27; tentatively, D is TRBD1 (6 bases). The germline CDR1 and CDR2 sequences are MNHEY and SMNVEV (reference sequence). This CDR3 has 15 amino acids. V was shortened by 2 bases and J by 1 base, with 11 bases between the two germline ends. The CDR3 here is CASSLKDSTNTEAFF. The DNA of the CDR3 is TGTGCCAGCAGTTTAAAGGACAGTACGAACACTGAAGCTTTCTTT.